The rows below give T cell receptor beta chains drawn from one sample of a study of blood T cell repertoires in COVID-19. Method: immunoSEQ multiplex PCR; TCRdb's copy keeps in-frame clones and lacks some. Of over 200,000 clones in the sample, approximately 86% were seen once. Material: peripheral blood. These TCRs come from a woman aged 30 to 39 who had recovered from COVID-19. The CDR3 runs from the conserved cysteine through the conserved F or W. Fields, in order: J gene, V gene, D gene, clone size, CDR3 length, CDR3 protein, CDR3 DNA. A D gene is named only where the DNA matches it firmly. A row's size may be missing; if present it is once, few, many or a size class.

J gene: TRBJ1-1; V gene: TRBV30; D gene: TRBD1; clone size: .; CDR3 length: 15; CDR3 protein: CACAGTGYGDTEAFF; CDR3 DNA: TGTGCCTGCGCCGGGACAGGGTATGGGGACACTGAAGCTTTCTTT
J gene: TRBJ1-2; V gene: TRBV7-2; D gene: .; clone size: .; CDR3 length: 14; CDR3 protein: CASSHQQGLYGYTF; CDR3 DNA: TGTGCCAGCAGTCACCAACAGGGTCTCTATGGCTACACCTTC
J gene: TRBJ1-1; V gene: TRBV4-1; D gene: TRBD1; clone size: .; CDR3 length: 15; CDR3 protein: CASSSWTGGGTEAFF; CDR3 DNA: TGCGCCAGCAGCAGCTGGACAGGGGGAGGAACTGAAGCTTTCTTT
J gene: TRBJ1-1; V gene: TRBV9; D gene: TRBD1; clone size: .; CDR3 length: 14; CDR3 protein: CASSALGGHTEAFF; CDR3 DNA: TGTGCCAGCAGCGCTCTAGGGGGCCACACTGAAGCTTTCTTT
J gene: TRBJ2-1; V gene: TRBV7-3; D gene: .; clone size: many; CDR3 length: 14; CDR3 protein: CASSLWADYNEQFF; CDR3 DNA: TGTGCCAGCAGCTTATGGGCAGACTACAATGAGCAGTTCTTC
J gene: TRBJ2-1; V gene: TRBV4-2; D gene: TRBD2; clone size: .; CDR3 length: 16; CDR3 protein: CASSQELAGGPGKQFF; CDR3 DNA: TGTGCCAGCAGCCAAGAACTAGCGGGGGGGCCCGGAAAGCAGTTCTTC
J gene: TRBJ2-7; V gene: TRBV15; D gene: .; clone size: .; CDR3 length: 15; CDR3 protein: CATSSSPGAGYEQYF; CDR3 DNA: TGTGCCACCAGCAGCTCTCCAGGGGCTGGGTACGAGCAGTACTTC
J gene: TRBJ1-5; V gene: TRBV6-5; D gene: .; clone size: .; CDR3 length: 14; CDR3 protein: CASSPRGSNQPQHF; CDR3 DNA: TGTGCCAGCAGTCCCCGGGGATCCAATCAGCCCCAGCATTTT
J gene: TRBJ2-7; V gene: TRBV19; D gene: .; clone size: .; CDR3 length: 16; CDR3 protein: CASRQSRATGNDEQYF; CDR3 DNA: TGTGCCAGTAGGCAATCACGTGCCACAGGGAACGACGAGCAGTACTTC
J gene: TRBJ2-7; V gene: TRBV5-5; D gene: TRBD1; clone size: .; CDR3 length: 14; CDR3 protein: CASSRGTATYEQYF; CDR3 DNA: TGTGCCAGCAGTAGGGGGACAGCCACCTACGAGCAGTACTTC
J gene: TRBJ1-2; V gene: TRBV28; D gene: TRBD1; clone size: .; CDR3 length: 16; CDR3 protein: CASSPFDDRGHYGYTF; CDR3 DNA: TGTGCCAGCTCCCCCTTTGATGACAGGGGCCACTATGGCTACACCTTC
J gene: TRBJ1-5; V gene: TRBV19; D gene: .; clone size: .; CDR3 length: 12; CDR3 protein: CATTVGNQPQHF; CDR3 DNA: TGTGCCACCACGGTTGGCAATCAGCCCCAGCATTTT
J gene: TRBJ1-1; V gene: TRBV7-2; D gene: TRBD1; clone size: .; CDR3 length: 18; CDR3 protein: CASSLKPGGGLMNTEAFF; CDR3 DNA: TGTGCCAGCAGCTTGAAGCCAGGGGGCGGACTAATGAACACTGAAGCTTTCTTT
J gene: TRBJ2-2; V gene: TRBV5-1; D gene: TRBD2; clone size: .; CDR3 length: 14; CDR3 protein: CASSLAGGTGELFF; CDR3 DNA: TGCGCCAGCAGCTTGGCCGGGGGGACCGGGGAGCTGTTTTTT
J gene: TRBJ1-6; V gene: TRBV4-2; D gene: TRBD1; clone size: .; CDR3 length: 16; CDR3 protein: CASSLLSGTGNSPLHF; CDR3 DNA: TGTGCCAGCAGCCTACTATCCGGGACAGGGAACTCACCCCTCCACTTT
J gene: TRBJ2-3; V gene: TRBV5-4; D gene: TRBD2; clone size: .; CDR3 length: 18; CDR3 protein: CASSLMATSGGATDTQYF; CDR3 DNA: TGTGCCAGCAGCTTGATGGCGACTAGCGGGGGGGCCACAGATACGCAGTATTTT
J gene: TRBJ1-5; V gene: TRBV5-6; D gene: .; clone size: .; CDR3 length: 15; CDR3 protein: CASSQTGYSNQPQHF; CDR3 DNA: TGTGCCAGCAGCCAGACGGGATATAGCAATCAGCCCCAGCATTTT
J gene: TRBJ2-7; V gene: TRBV6-5; D gene: .; clone size: once; CDR3 length: 13; CDR3 protein: CATGTLAFNEQYF; CDR3 DNA: TGTGCCACCGGGACACTGGCTTTTAACGAGCAGTACTTC
J gene: TRBJ2-7; V gene: TRBV2; D gene: TRBD2; clone size: .; CDR3 length: 14; CDR3 protein: CASSEERGRIEQYF; CDR3 DNA: TGTGCCAGCAGTGAGGAGCGGGGGAGGATCGAGCAGTACTTC
J gene: TRBJ1-3; V gene: TRBV24-1; D gene: .; clone size: .; CDR3 length: 17; CDR3 protein: CATSDLARTSSGNTIYF; CDR3 DNA: TGTGCCACCAGTGATTTGGCCCGGACAAGCTCTGGAAACACCATATATTTT
J gene: TRBJ1-2; V gene: TRBV7-2; D gene: .; clone size: few; CDR3 length: 14; CDR3 protein: CASSKKGPNYGYTF; CDR3 DNA: TGTGCCAGCAGCAAAAAGGGGCCCAACTATGGCTACACCTTC
J gene: TRBJ2-3; V gene: TRBV30; D gene: TRBD2; clone size: .; CDR3 length: 14; CDR3 protein: CAWNSGVSTDTQYF; CDR3 DNA: TGTGCCTGGAACAGCGGGGTGAGCACAGATACGCAGTATTTT
J gene: TRBJ2-1; V gene: TRBV7-9; D gene: .; clone size: .; CDR3 length: 14; CDR3 protein: CASSLDDSYNEQFF; CDR3 DNA: TGTGCCAGCAGCTTAGACGACAGTTACAATGAGCAGTTCTTC
J gene: TRBJ2-2; V gene: TRBV5-1; D gene: TRBD2; clone size: .; CDR3 length: 17; CDR3 protein: CASSSGLAATNTGELFF; CDR3 DNA: TGCGCCAGCAGCTCTGGACTAGCGGCTACGAACACCGGGGAGCTGTTTTTT
J gene: TRBJ2-2; V gene: TRBV6-4; D gene: .; clone size: few; CDR3 length: 15; CDR3 protein: CASAPQGQNTGELFF; CDR3 DNA: TGTGCCAGCGCCCCGCAGGGGCAGAACACCGGGGAGCTGTTTTTT
J gene: TRBJ2-3; V gene: TRBV5-4; D gene: TRBD2; clone size: .; CDR3 length: 14; CDR3 protein: CASSLSGGPGTQYF; CDR3 DNA: TGTGCCAGCAGCTTGTCGGGGGGGCCGGGCACGCAGTATTTT
J gene: TRBJ2-5; V gene: TRBV7-8; D gene: TRBD1; clone size: .; CDR3 length: 16; CDR3 protein: CASSPRQGTSQETQYF; CDR3 DNA: TGTGCCAGCAGCCCTCGACAGGGGACCTCCCAAGAGACCCAGTACTTC
J gene: TRBJ2-7; V gene: TRBV4-2; D gene: TRBD1; clone size: .; CDR3 length: 14; CDR3 protein: CASSEGQGDYEQYF; CDR3 DNA: TGTGCCAGCAGCGAAGGACAGGGGGATTACGAGCAGTACTTC
J gene: TRBJ1-4; V gene: TRBV29-1; D gene: TRBD1; clone size: .; CDR3 length: 14; CDR3 protein: CSVGVAGGNEKLFF; CDR3 DNA: TGCAGCGTTGGGGTGGCAGGGGGGAATGAAAAACTGTTTTTT
J gene: TRBJ2-7; V gene: TRBV6-5; D gene: TRBD1; clone size: once; CDR3 length: 14; CDR3 protein: CASSRRDREYEQYF; CDR3 DNA: TGTGCCAGCAGCCGTCGGGACAGGGAATACGAGCAGTACTTC
J gene: TRBJ2-1; V gene: TRBV12-3/TRBV12-4; D gene: .; clone size: .; CDR3 length: 12; CDR3 protein: CASSFGTGFLIF; CDR3 DNA: TGTGCCAGCAGTTTCGGAACGGGGTTCCTGATCTTC
J gene: TRBJ1-6; V gene: TRBV11-2; D gene: .; clone size: .; CDR3 length: 14; CDR3 protein: CASSLALTYSPLHF; CDR3 DNA: TGTGCCAGCAGCTTAGCGCTGACATATTCACCCCTCCACTTT
J gene: TRBJ2-6; V gene: TRBV6-5; D gene: .; clone size: .; CDR3 length: 16; CDR3 protein: CASSYFGGTGANVLTF; CDR3 DNA: TGTGCCAGCAGTTACTTTGGCGGGACCGGGGCCAACGTCCTGACTTTC
J gene: TRBJ2-6; V gene: TRBV4-1; D gene: .; clone size: .; CDR3 length: 18; CDR3 protein: CASSPLPQTVSGANVLTF; CDR3 DNA: TGCGCCAGCAGCCCGCTACCTCAGACAGTCTCTGGGGCCAACGTCCTGACTTTC